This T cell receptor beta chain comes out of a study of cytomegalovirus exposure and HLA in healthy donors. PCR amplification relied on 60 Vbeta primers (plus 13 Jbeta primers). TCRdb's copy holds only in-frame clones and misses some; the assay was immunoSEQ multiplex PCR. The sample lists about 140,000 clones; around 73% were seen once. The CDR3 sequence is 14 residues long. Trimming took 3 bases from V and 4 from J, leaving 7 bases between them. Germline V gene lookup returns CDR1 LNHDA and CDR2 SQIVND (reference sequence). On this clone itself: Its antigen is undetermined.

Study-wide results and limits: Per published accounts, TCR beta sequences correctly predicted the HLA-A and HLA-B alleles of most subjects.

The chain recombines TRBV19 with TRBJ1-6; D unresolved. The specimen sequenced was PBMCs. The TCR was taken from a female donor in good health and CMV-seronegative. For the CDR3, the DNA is TGTGCCAGTAGTATCAACAGTTATAATTCACCCCTCCACTTT. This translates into CASSINSYNSPLHF.